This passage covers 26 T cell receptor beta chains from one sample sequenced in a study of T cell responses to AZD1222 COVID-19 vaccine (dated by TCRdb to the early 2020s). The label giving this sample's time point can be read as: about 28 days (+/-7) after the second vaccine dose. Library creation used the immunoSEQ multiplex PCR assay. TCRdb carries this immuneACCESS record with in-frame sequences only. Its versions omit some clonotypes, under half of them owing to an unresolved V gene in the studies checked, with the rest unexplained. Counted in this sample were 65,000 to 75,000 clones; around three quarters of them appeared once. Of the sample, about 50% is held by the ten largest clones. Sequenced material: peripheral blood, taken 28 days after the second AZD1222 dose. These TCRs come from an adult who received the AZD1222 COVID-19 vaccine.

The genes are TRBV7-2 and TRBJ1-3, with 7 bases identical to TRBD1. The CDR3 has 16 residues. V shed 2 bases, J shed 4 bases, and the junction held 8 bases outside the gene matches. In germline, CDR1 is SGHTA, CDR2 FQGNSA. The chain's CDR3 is CASSLRPGGRGNTIYF. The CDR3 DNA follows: TGTGCCAGCAGCTTAAGGCCAGGGGGACGAGGAAACACCATATATTTT.

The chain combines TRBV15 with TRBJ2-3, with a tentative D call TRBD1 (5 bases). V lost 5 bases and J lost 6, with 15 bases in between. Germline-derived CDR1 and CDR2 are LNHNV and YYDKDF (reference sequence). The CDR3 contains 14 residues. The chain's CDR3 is CATSVARVGDTQYF. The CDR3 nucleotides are TGTGCCACCAGCGTTGCCAGGGTTGGGGATACGCAGTATTTT.

The CDR3 nucleotides are TGTGCCAGTAGTATAGGTTTTGGACAGACGGCAACTAATGAAAAACTGTTTTTT. As protein: CASSIGFGQTATNEKLFF. V is TRBV19 and J is TRBJ1-4; D perhaps matches TRBD1 (6 bases). CDR1 LNHDA and CDR2 SQIVND come from the germline V gene (reference sequence). This CDR3 region has 18 residues. Trimming left V 1 base short and J 0 bases short, with 15 bases between.

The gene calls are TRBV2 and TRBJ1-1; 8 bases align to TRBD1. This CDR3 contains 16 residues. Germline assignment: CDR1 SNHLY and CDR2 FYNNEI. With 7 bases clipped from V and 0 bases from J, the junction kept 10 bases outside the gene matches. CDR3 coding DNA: TGTGCCAGCACCCCAGACAGGGGAAGAATGAACACTGAAGCTTTCTTT. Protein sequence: CASTPDRGRMNTEAFF.

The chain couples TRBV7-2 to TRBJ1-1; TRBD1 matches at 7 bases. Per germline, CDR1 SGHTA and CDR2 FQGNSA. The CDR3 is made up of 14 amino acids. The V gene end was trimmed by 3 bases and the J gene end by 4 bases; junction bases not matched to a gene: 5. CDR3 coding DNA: TGTGCCAGCAGCTTCAGACAGGGAGGCACTGAAGCTTTCTTT. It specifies CASSFRQGGTEAFF. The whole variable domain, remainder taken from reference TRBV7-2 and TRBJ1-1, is GAGVSQSPSNKVTEKGKDVELRCDPISGHTALYWYRQSLGQGLEFLIYFQGNSAPDKSGLPSDRFSAERTGGSVSTLTIQRTQQEDSAVYLCASSFRQGGTEAFFGQGTRLTVV.

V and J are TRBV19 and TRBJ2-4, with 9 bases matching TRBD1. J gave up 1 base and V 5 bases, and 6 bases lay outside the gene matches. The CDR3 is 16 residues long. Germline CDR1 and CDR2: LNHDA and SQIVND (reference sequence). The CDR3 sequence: CASSWDRASAKNIQYF. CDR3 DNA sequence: TGTGCCAGTAGTTGGGACAGGGCGTCTGCCAAAAACATTCAGTACTTC.

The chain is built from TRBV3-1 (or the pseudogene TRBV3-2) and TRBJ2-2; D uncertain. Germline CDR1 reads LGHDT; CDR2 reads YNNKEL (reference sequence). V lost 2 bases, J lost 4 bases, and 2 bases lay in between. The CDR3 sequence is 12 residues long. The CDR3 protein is CASSQSTGELFF. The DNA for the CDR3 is TGTGCCAGCAGCCAAAGCACCGGGGAGCTGTTTTTT.

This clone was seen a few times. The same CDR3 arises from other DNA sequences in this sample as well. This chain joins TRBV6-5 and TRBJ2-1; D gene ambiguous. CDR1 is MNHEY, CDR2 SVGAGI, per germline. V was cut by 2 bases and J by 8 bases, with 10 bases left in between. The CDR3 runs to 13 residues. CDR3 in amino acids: CASSYRSSDEQFF. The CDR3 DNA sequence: TGTGCCAGCAGTTACCGGAGCTCGGATGAGCAGTTCTTC.

The CDR3 DNA follows: TGTGCCAGCAGCCCCCCGGGCAGCCCTTCCTACGAGCAGTACTTC. It codes for CASSPPGSPSYEQYF. The V and J genes are TRBV6-5 and TRBJ2-7; the D is unclear. Germline V CDR1 and CDR2: MNHEY, SVGAGI. V was clipped by 6 bases and J by 1 base, with 16 bases between them. The CDR3 extends over 15 amino acids.

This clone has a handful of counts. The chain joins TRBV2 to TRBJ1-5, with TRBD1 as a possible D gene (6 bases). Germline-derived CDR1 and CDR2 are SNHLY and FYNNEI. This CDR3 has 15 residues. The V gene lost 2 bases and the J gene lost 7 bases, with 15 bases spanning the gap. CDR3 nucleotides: TGTGCCAGCAGTGAATCTGGGGGGGCTTCGCAGCCCCAGCATTTT. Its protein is CASSESGGASQPQHF.

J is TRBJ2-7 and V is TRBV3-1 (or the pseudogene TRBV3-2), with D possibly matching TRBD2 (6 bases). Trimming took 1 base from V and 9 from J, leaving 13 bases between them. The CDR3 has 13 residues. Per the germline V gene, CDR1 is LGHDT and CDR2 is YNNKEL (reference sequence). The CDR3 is CASSQGGDSRQYF. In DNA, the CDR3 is TGTGCCAGCAGCCAAGGGGGGGACTCACGGCAGTACTTC.

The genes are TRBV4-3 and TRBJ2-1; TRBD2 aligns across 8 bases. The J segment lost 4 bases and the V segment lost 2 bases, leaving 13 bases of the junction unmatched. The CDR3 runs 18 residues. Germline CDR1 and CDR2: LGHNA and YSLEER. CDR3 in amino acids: CASSQQGIGLAIYNEQFF. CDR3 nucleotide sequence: TGCGCCAGCAGCCAACAGGGTATAGGACTAGCCATATACAATGAGCAGTTCTTC.

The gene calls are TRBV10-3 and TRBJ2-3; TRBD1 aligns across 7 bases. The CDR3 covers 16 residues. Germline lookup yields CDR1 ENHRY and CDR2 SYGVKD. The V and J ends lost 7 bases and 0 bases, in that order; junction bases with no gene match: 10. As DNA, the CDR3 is TGTGCCATCACTCCACTACCGGGACAGAGCACAGATACGCAGTATTTT. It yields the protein CAITPLPGQSTDTQYF.

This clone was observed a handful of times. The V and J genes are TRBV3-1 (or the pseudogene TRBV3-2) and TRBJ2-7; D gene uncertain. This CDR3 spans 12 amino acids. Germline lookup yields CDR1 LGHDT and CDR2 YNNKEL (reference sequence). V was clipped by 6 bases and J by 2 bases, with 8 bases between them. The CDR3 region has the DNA TGTGCCAGCAGGGACGGAACCTACGAGCAGTACTTC. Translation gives CASRDGTYEQYF.

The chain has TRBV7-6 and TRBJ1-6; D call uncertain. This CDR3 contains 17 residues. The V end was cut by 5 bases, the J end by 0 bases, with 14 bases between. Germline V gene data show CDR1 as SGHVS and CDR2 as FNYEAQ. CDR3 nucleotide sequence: TGTGCCAGCAGCGTTAACTCTAAGAGCTCCTATAATTCACCCCTCCACTTT. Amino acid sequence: CASSVNSKSSYNSPLHF.

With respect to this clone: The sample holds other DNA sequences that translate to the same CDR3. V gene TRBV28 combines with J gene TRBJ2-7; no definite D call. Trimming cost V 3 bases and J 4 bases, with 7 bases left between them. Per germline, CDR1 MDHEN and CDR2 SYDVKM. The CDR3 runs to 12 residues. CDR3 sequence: CASSFSYYEQYF. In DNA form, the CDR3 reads TGTGCCAGCAGTTTCTCGTATTACGAGCAGTACTTC.

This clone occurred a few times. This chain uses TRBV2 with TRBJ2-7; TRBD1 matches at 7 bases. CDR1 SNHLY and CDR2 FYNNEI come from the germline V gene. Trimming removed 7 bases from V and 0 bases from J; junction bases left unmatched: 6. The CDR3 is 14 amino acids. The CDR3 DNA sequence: TGTGCCAGCAAGAGCAGGGGGAGCTCCTACGAGCAGTACTTC. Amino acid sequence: CASKSRGSSYEQYF.

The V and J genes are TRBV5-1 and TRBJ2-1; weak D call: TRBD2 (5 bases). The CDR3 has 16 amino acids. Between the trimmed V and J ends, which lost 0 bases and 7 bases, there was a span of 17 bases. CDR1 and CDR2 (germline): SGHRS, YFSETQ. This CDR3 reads CASSLAGSGIENEQFF. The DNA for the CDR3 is TGCGCCAGCAGCTTGGCCGGAAGCGGTATCGAGAATGAGCAGTTCTTC.

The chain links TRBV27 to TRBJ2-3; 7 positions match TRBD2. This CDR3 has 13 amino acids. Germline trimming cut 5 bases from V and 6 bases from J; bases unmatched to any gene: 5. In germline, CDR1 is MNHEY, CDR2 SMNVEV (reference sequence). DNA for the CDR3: TGTGCCAGCAGTCGGCGGGAGCTGGATACGCAGTATTTT. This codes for CASSRRELDTQYF.

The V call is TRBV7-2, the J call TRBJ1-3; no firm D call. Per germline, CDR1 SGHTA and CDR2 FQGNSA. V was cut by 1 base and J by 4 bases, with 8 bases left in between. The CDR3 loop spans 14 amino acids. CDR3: CASSLDASGNTIYF. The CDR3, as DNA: TGTGCCAGCAGCTTAGATGCGTCCGGAAACACCATATATTTT.

The CDR3: CASSPQGATNEKLFF. DNA of the CDR3: TGTGCCAGCTCACCTCAGGGGGCAACTAATGAAAAACTGTTTTTT. The V call is TRBV18, the J call TRBJ1-4, with TRBD1 identical over 7 bases. Germline V gene lookup returns CDR1 KGHSH and CDR2 LQKENI. This CDR3 is 15 amino acids long. With V trimmed by 3 bases and J by 0 bases, 1 base remained unmatched.

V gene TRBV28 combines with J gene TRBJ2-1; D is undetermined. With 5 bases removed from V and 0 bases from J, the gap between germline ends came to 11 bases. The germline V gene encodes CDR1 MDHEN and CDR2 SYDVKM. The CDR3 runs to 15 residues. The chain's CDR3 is CASSPDGFSYNEQFF. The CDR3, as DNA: TGTGCCAGCAGTCCCGACGGGTTCTCCTACAATGAGCAGTTCTTC.

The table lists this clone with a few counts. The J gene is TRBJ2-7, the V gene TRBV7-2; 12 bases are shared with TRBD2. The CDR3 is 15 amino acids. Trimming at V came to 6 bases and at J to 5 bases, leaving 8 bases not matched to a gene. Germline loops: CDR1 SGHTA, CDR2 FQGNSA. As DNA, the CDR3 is TGTGCCAGCAGTCAGACTAGCGGGAGTCGCGACGAGCAGTACTTC. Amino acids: CASSQTSGSRDEQYF. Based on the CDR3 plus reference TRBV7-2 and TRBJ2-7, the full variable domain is GAGVSQSPSNKVTEKGKDVELRCDPISGHTALYWYRQSLGQGLEFLIYFQGNSAPDKSGLPSDRFSAERTGGSVSTLTIQRTQQEDSAVYLCASSQTSGSRDEQYFGPGTRLTVT.

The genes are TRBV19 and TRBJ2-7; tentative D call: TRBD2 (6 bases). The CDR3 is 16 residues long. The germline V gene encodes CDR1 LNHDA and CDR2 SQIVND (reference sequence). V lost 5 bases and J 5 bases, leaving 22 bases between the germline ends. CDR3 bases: TGTGCCAGTAGTCCACGCGGGAAGGCTCCCTTCCACGAGCAGTACTTC. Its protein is CASSPRGKAPFHEQYF.

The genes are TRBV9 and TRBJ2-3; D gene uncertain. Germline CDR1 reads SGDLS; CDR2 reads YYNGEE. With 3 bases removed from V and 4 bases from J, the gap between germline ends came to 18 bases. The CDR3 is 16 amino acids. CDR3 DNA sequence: TGTGCCAGCAGCGGCCTGGTTGCTGGCCGCGCAGATACGCAGTATTTT. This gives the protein CASSGLVAGRADTQYF.

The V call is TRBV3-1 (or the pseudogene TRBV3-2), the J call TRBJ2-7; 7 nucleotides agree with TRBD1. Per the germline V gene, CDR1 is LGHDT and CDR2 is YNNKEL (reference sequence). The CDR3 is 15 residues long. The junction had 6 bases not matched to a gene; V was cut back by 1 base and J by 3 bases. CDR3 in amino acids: CASSQVAGGNYEQYF. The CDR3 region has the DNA TGTGCCAGCAGCCAAGTCGCAGGGGGAAACTACGAGCAGTACTTC.